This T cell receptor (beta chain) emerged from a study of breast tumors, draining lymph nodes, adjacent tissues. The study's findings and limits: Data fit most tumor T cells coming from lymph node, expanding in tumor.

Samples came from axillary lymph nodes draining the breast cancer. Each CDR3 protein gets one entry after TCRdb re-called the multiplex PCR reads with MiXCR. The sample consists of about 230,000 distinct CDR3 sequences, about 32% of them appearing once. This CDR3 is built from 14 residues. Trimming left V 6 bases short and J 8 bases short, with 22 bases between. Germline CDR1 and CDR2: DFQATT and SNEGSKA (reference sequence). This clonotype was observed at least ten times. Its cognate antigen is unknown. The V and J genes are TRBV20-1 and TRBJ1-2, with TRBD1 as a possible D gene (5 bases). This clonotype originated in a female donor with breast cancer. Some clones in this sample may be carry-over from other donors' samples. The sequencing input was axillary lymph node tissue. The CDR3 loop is CSAPGTGLGGGYTF. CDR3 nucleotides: TGCAGTGCCCCTGGGACGGGGCTCGGTGGCGGCTACACCTTC.